This T cell receptor beta chain came from a study of regulatory T cells in long-lasting Graves disease. The time point: newly diagnosed GD, antithyroid drugs for less than 3 months. The authors made the TCR library using RNA they extracted from PBMCs. Germline loops: CDR1 SGHVS, CDR2 FNYEAQ. CDR3 length: 16 amino acids. Trimming took 5 bases from V and 3 from J; bases not matched to a gene: 6. This clonotype showed up many times. With iRepertoire HTBI primers and Arm-PCR of CDR3 regions, TCR beta libraries were built. One entry per CDR3 protein, called by TCRdb with MiXCR from the multiplex PCR reads. The table lists under 450,000 distinct CDR3 sequences, about 11% of them singletons. These data also featured in a second study, about T cells in Graves' hyperthyroidism and ophthalmopathy. That report notes: A set of HTBI primers served as the primers for a first-round RT-PCR of the TCR CDR3. A 13 V-J model separated ophthalmopathy from stable hyperthyroidism.

Material: peripheral blood mononuclear cells (PBMCs), obtained at new diagnosis, from a patient treated with antithyroid drugs. The chain employs TRBV7-6 and TRBJ2-6; 8 bases match TRBD1. The source is a woman aged 18-29 years with Graves disease. CDR3 loop: CASSAGGASGANVLTF. The CDR3, as DNA: TGTGCCAGCAGCGCAGGGGGCGCAAGTGGGGCCAACGTCCTGACTTTC.